The 10 T cell receptor beta chains in this list originate from one sample, sequenced in a study of cytomegalovirus exposure and HLA in healthy donors. The PCR employed 60 Vbeta primers together with 13 Jbeta primers. Sequencing used immunoSEQ multiplex PCR; TCRdb keeps in-frame clones, though not all of them. The sample carries about 140,000 clones, roughly 80% recorded once. The sequenced sample was PBMCs. These TCRs come from a woman in her forties or fifties in good health and CMV-seropositive.

The V call is TRBV30, the J call TRBJ2-7; 12 bases are a match to TRBD2. This CDR3 has 14 residues. After removal of 2 bases from V and 9 bases from J, the junction contained 8 bases not matched to a gene. Germline-derived CDR1 and CDR2 are GTSNPN and SVGIG (reference sequence). CDR3 in amino acids: CAWSLASGGAWQYF. The CDR3 DNA reads TGTGCCTGGAGTCTTGCTAGCGGGGGGGCCTGGCAGTACTTC.

This chain uses TRBV28 with TRBJ1-1, with TRBD1 matching 8 bases. Germline loops: CDR1 MDHEN, CDR2 SYDVKM. The length of the CDR3 is 14 residues. After removal of 3 bases from V and 4 bases from J, the junction contained 4 bases not matched to a gene. The CDR3 DNA is TGTGCCAGCAGTTTCCAGGGGGCAGGCACTGAAGCTTTCTTT. This codes for CASSFQGAGTEAFF.

The V gene is TRBV27, the J gene TRBJ1-1, with 9 bases aligning to TRBD1. Germline V gene sequence: CDR1 MNHEY, CDR2 SMNVEV (reference sequence). V lost 4 bases and J lost 7; bases outside the gene matches: 10. The CDR3 extends over 15 amino acids. The CDR3 here is CASSSPEQGADEAFF. The CDR3 region has the DNA TGTGCCAGCAGTTCACCTGAACAGGGGGCTGATGAAGCTTTCTTT.

The J gene is TRBJ1-4, the V gene TRBV7-9, with D possibly being TRBD1 (5 bases). V was cut by 2 bases and J by 1 base, with 11 bases left in between. Germline V gene sequence: CDR1 SEHNR, CDR2 FQNEAQ (reference sequence). The CDR3 sequence is 16 residues long. DNA of the CDR3: TGTGCCAGCAGCTTAAGCTTAGGGGTAACTAATGAAAAACTGTTTTTT. It encodes CASSLSLGVTNEKLFF.

The rearrangement uses TRBV6-1 and TRBJ2-1, with D tentatively TRBD2 (7 bases). Per germline, CDR1 MNHNS and CDR2 SASEGT. The CDR3 has 12 amino acids. V lost 8 bases to trimming and J lost 7 bases, with 12 bases between them. The CDR3 here is CASGGAWNEQFF. In DNA form, the CDR3 reads TGTGCCAGCGGGGGGGCATGGAATGAGCAGTTCTTC.

This chain uses TRBV30 with TRBJ1-2; D is uncertain. The V gene's germline CDR1 is GTSNPN and CDR2 SVGIG (reference sequence). CDR3 size: 13 residues. The V and J ends lost 4 bases and 4 bases respectively, with 13 bases between them. The CDR3: CAWISGSTYGYTF. Here the CDR3 DNA reads TGTGCCTGGATTTCGGGGAGTACCTATGGCTACACCTTC.

A remark on this clone: The junction shows a germline mismatch at one end, possibly a read error. The J gene is TRBJ2-7, the V gene TRBV28, with TRBD1 identical over 10 bases. CDR3 length equals 11 residues. Germline V gene sequence: CDR1 MDHEN, CDR2 SYDVKM. The CDR3 loop reads CASSLGTGAHF. As DNA, the CDR3 is TGTGCCAGCAGTTTAGGGACAGGGGCTCACTTC.

This chain joins TRBV5-1 and TRBJ2-5, with 7 bases aligning to TRBD2. The CDR3 extends over 13 amino acids. In germline, CDR1 is SGHRS, CDR2 YFSETQ. The ends lost 7 bases at V and 5 bases at J; junction bases unmatched: 8. The CDR3 sequence: CASLGLGGETQYF. CDR3 nucleotide sequence: TGCGCCAGCCTTGGACTAGGAGGGGAGACCCAGTACTTC.

This clone was seen once. The rearrangement links TRBV5-4 to TRBJ1-4; D might be TRBD1 (6 bases). The germline CDR1 and CDR2 sequences are SGHNT and YYREEE (reference sequence). V dropped 4 bases and J dropped 4 bases, with 17 bases sitting between them. This CDR3 is 16 amino acids long. CDR3 region: CASSPTTGGRNEKLFF. DNA of the CDR3: TGTGCCAGCAGCCCAACGACAGGCGGCCGTAATGAAAAACTGTTTTTT.

The V call is TRBV6-5, the J call TRBJ1-3, with D uncertain. The CDR3 spans 14 residues. V lost 6 bases and J lost 2, with 11 bases in between. Germline V gene data show CDR1 as MNHEY and CDR2 as SVGAGI. The DNA for the CDR3 is TGTGCCAGCAGCCTGATCGGGGCTGGAAACACCATATATTTT. Its translation is CASSLIGAGNTIYF.